This TCR beta chain was identified during a study of T cell changes during pregnancy in multiple sclerosis. J lost 9 bases, V lost 5 bases, and 7 bases had no gene match. This CDR3 spans 15 amino acids. Germline assignment: CDR1 MNHEY and CDR2 SMNVEV (reference sequence). The protocol was immunoSEQ multiplex PCR, while the TCRdb copy is restricted to in-frame clones and leaves out a portion. Among around 35,000 clones listed, 85% to 95% were seen once. The sequence came from a female donor with multiple sclerosis, enrolled in a pregnancy study. The sample in question was CD4+ T cells from peripheral blood mononuclear cells, obtained in the second trimester of pregnancy. The chain links TRBV27 to TRBJ2-1, with 13 bases identical to TRBD2. The CDR3 here is CASSPTSGGPGEQFF. For the CDR3, the DNA is TGTGCCAGCAGTCCGACTAGCGGGGGGCCGGGTGAGCAGTTCTTC.